This T cell receptor beta chain derives from a study of spatial heterogeneity in lung cancer. Study-level results: Mutation tallies in tumors tracked expanded intratumoral alpha and beta TCR counts. Tumor T cell coverage was estimated at around 7% for alpha and more than 12% for beta chains.

This clonotype was seen ten or more times. Its antigen is still unknown. The time point was: sample taken at primary tumor resection. Samples were donated by 72 untreated early-stage non-small cell lung cancer patients. The sequenced material consisted of unsorted whole RNA from tumor, nontumor lung or frozen PBMC. A unique molecular identifier was attached to every TCR cDNA molecule. A single record per CDR3 protein comes from TCRdb applying MiXCR to the 5' RACE reads. The table lists tens of thousands of distinct CDR3 sequences, 5% to 7% of them singletons. The germline V and J ends were trimmed by 3 bases and 4 bases, with 16 bases remaining between them. The germline gives CDR1 LNHDA, CDR2 SQIVND (reference sequence). This CDR3 spans 17 amino acids.

This TCR was recovered from a male donor with early-stage non-small cell lung cancer. The V and J genes are TRBV19 and TRBJ2-6; perhaps TRBD2 as D (6 bases). Sequencing used lung tumor tissue, obtained at surgery. CDR3 coding DNA: TGTGCCAGTAGTATTGGCCCGGGGGACTCAGGGGCCAACGTCCTGACTTTC. Its translation: CASSIGPGDSGANVLTF.